These 31 T cell receptor beta chains were all obtained from the same sample, sequenced in a study of blood T cell repertoires in COVID-19. The method was immunoSEQ multiplex PCR; TCRdb's version includes in-frame clones alone and lacks a portion of them. The data show about 150,000 clones, about four fifths seen once. Sample: peripheral blood. The receptors stem from a human donor with acute or convalescent COVID-19. The donor label of this sample is uncertain.

This clone occurred many times. V gene TRBV2 combines with J gene TRBJ1-2; 7 nucleotides align to TRBD1. J was trimmed by 7 bases and V by 5 bases; bases with no gene match: 13. The CDR3 is 15 residues long. CDR1 is SNHLY, CDR2 FYNNEI, per germline. The CDR3 loop reads CASSNQTGFKSGYTF. The CDR3 region has the DNA TGTGCCAGCAGTAACCAGACAGGGTTCAAAAGTGGCTACACCTTC.

The chain links TRBV5-1 to TRBJ1-3, with 10 bases aligning to TRBD1. This CDR3 contains 15 residues. Germline CDR1 is SGHRS and CDR2 is YFSETQ. The V segment lost 4 bases and the J segment 4 bases; nucleotides outside the gene matches: 5. The CDR3 is CASSRDRGPGNTIYF. CDR3 nucleotide sequence: TGCGCCAGCAGCCGGGACAGGGGCCCCGGAAACACCATATATTTT.

The chain couples TRBV19 to TRBJ2-2; tentative D call: TRBD1 (8 bases). The germline V and J ends were trimmed by 4 bases and 5 bases, with 14 bases remaining between them. The CDR3 consists of 15 residues. CDR1 is LNHDA and CDR2 is SQIVND in the germline V gene (reference sequence). CDR3 sequence reads: CASSTDREGTGELFF. The CDR3 coding sequence is TGTGCCAGTAGTACGGACAGGGAGGGAACCGGGGAGCTGTTTTTT.

The chain links TRBV29-1 to TRBJ2-5; TRBD2 agrees at 11 bases. The CDR3 spans 17 residues. V lost 6 bases to trimming and J lost 2 bases; unmatched junction nucleotides: 14. In germline, CDR1 is SQVTM, CDR2 ANQGSEA. CDR3 sequence reads: CSVATRGLAAFQETQYF. CDR3 DNA: TGCAGCGTCGCTACCCGGGGACTAGCGGCTTTTCAAGAGACCCAGTACTTC.

The chain joins TRBV5-1 to TRBJ2-3; D ambiguous. CDR1 is SGHRS, CDR2 YFSETQ, per germline. V was pared by 1 base and J by 5 bases, with 11 bases between. The CDR3 loop spans 14 amino acids. In DNA form, the CDR3 reads TGCGCCAGCAGCTTGCAGAACAGACAAGATACGCAGTATTTT. Encoded protein: CASSLQNRQDTQYF.

The chain joins TRBV3-1 (or the pseudogene TRBV3-2) to TRBJ1-1; 7 bases align to TRBD1. Germline CDR1 LGHDT, CDR2 YNNKEL (reference sequence). CDR3 length equals 14 residues. The ends lost 1 base at V and 5 bases at J; junction bases unmatched: 4. The chain's CDR3 is CASSQAQGGTEAFF. Written as DNA, the CDR3 is TGTGCCAGCAGCCAAGCGCAGGGGGGAACTGAAGCTTTCTTT.

The V call is TRBV19, the J call TRBJ2-6; a possible D gene is TRBD2 (5 bases). The CDR3 runs 14 residues. In germline, CDR1 is LNHDA, CDR2 SQIVND (reference sequence). The V end lost 5 bases, the J end lost 3 bases, and 8 bases lay between the germline ends. The CDR3 sequence: CASSRGDGANVLTF. The DNA of the CDR3 is TGTGCCAGTAGTCGGGGAGATGGGGCCAACGTCCTGACTTTC.

This rearrangement joins TRBV30 to TRBJ1-3; TRBD1 matches at 7 bases. The CDR3 contains 15 residues. J gave up 0 bases and V 4 bases, and 6 bases lay outside the gene matches. Per germline, CDR1 GTSNPN and CDR2 SVGIG (reference sequence). In DNA form, the CDR3 reads TGTGCCTGGACTGGGACAGAAGACTCTGGAAACACCATATATTTT. Residues: CAWTGTEDSGNTIYF.

J is TRBJ1-6 and V is TRBV18; TRBD1 might be the D (6 bases). The CDR3 is 16 residues long. Germline V gene sequence: CDR1 KGHSH, CDR2 LQKENI. The V and J ends lost 3 bases and 5 bases respectively, with 14 bases between them. CDR3 in amino acids: CASSPLNRANNSPLHF. CDR3 nucleotides: TGTGCCAGCTCACCCCTTAACAGGGCCAATAATTCACCCCTCCACTTT.

The V gene is TRBV24-1, the J gene TRBJ2-3; 7 nucleotides line up with TRBD2. Germline V lookup: CDR1 KGHDR, CDR2 SFDVKD. V shed 1 base and J 6 bases; nucleotides not matched to a gene: 0. This CDR3 spans 13 amino acids. CDR3 nucleotides: TGTGCCACCAGTGATTTCGGGGGGGATACGCAGTATTTT. This codes for CATSDFGGDTQYF.

The gene calls are TRBV7-2 and TRBJ1-5, with 7 bases lining up with TRBD1. V was pared by 5 bases and J by 1 base, with 8 bases of the junction left unmatched. Germline V gene sequence: CDR1 SGHTA, CDR2 FQGNSA. The CDR3 extends over 16 amino acids. The CDR3 DNA reads TGTGCCAGCAGCCAGGGGACAGAAAGAAGCAATCAGCCCCAGCATTTT. Protein: CASSQGTERSNQPQHF. The complete variable domain, with remaining parts taken from reference TRBV7-2 and TRBJ1-5, reads GAGVSQSPSNKVTEKGKDVELRCDPISGHTALYWYRQSLGQGLEFLIYFQGNSAPDKSGLPSDRFSAERTGGSVSTLTIQRTQQEDSAVYLCASSQGTERSNQPQHFGDGTRLSIL.

Worth noting for this clone: One junction end does not reproduce the germline sequence, and a read error may be involved. The V and J genes are TRBV9 and TRBJ2-3; TRBD2 agrees at 9 bases. In germline, CDR1 is SGDLS, CDR2 YYNGEE. The CDR3 is 15 residues long. The CDR3 loop reads CASSYAGGGLGTQYF. The CDR3 region has the DNA TGCGCCAGCAGCTACGCGGGGGGGGGCCTAGGGACGCAGTATTTT.

This clone was counted between two and nine times. This CDR3 is CASSFPQDLEKFF. The DNA for the CDR3 is TGTGCCAGCAGCTTCCCACAAGATCTAGAGAAGTTCTTC. The V call is TRBV7-2, the J call TRBJ2-1; D is uncertain. The CDR3 has 13 residues. Germline CDR1 is SGHTA and CDR2 is FQGNSA. Trimming left V 3 bases short and J 14 bases short, with 17 bases between.

V is TRBV2 and J is TRBJ2-7; D possibly corresponds to TRBD2 (6 bases). From germline, CDR1 is SNHLY and CDR2 FYNNEI. V was pared by 7 bases and J by 4 bases, with 20 bases between. The CDR3 covers 15 residues. The CDR3 bases are TGTGCCAGCATGGGAGGACGTTACAAATATTACGAGCAGTACGTC. It translates to CASMGGRYKYYEQYV.

The chain has TRBV27 and TRBJ1-5; 7 bases align to TRBD1. Germline V lookup: CDR1 MNHEY, CDR2 SMNVEV (reference sequence). J was trimmed by 5 bases and V by 8 bases; bases with no gene match: 9. The CDR3 spans 14 residues. In DNA, the CDR3 is TGTGCCAGCTCCAGGGGGAGCTACGATCAGCCCCAGCATTTT. Amino acids: CASSRGSYDQPQHF.

In the case of this clone: Other DNA variants within this sample encode the same CDR3. The chain has TRBV12-3 or TRBV12-4 and TRBJ2-3; D is undetermined. The CDR3 length is 12 residues. Trimming pared 6 bases from V and 3 bases from J, leaving 7 bases between. This CDR3 reads CASSPGTDTQYF. CDR3 bases: TGTGCCAGCAGCCCCGGGACAGATACGCAGTATTTT.

This chain uses TRBV12-3 or TRBV12-4 with TRBJ1-1, with a tentative D call TRBD1 (5 bases). CDR3 length equals 13 residues. The V end was cut by 6 bases, the J end by 11 bases, with 19 bases between. The DNA for the CDR3 is TGTGCCAGCAGCCCCGACAGCCCCAAGAGGGCTTTCTTT. Amino acid sequence: CASSPDSPKRAFF.

The rearrangement links TRBV7-2 to TRBJ1-3; D call uncertain. The CDR3 is 15 amino acids. Trimming took 3 bases from V and 4 from J, leaving 13 bases between them. Germline-derived CDR1 and CDR2 are SGHTA and FQGNSA. The CDR3 nucleotides are TGTGCCAGCAGCTTGACTAAACCGGCCGGAAACACCATATATTTT. Its protein product is CASSLTKPAGNTIYF.

The gene calls are TRBV11-2 and TRBJ2-1; TRBD2 might be the D (7 bases). CDR1 and CDR2 from the germline V gene are SGHAT and FQNNGV. Between the trimmed V and J ends, which lost 4 bases and 9 bases, there was a span of 19 bases. The CDR3 spans 15 residues. The CDR3 sequence is CASSSGRWGGVEQFF. In DNA form, the CDR3 reads TGTGCCAGCAGCTCCGGGAGGTGGGGGGGCGTTGAGCAGTTCTTC.

The DNA for the CDR3 is TGTGCCAGCAGTATATCAACAGGGAGTAATTCACCCCTCCACTTT. Protein sequence: CASSISTGSNSPLHF. The chain couples TRBV6-4 to TRBJ1-6; perhaps TRBD1 as D (6 bases). The germline CDR1 and CDR2 sequences are MRHNA and SNTAGT. The CDR3 spans 15 residues. The V gene lost 5 bases and the J gene lost 6 bases, with 14 bases spanning the gap.

The gene calls are TRBV6-1 and TRBJ1-1; D perhaps matches TRBD1 (6 bases). V lost 3 bases and J lost 1, with 9 bases in between. CDR1 is MNHNS, CDR2 SASEGT, per germline. This CDR3 is built from 14 residues. The CDR3 nucleotides are TGTGCCAGCAGTGAGCCGACAGGGAACACTGAAGCTTTCTTT. This gives the protein CASSEPTGNTEAFF.

The chain recombines TRBV5-1 with TRBJ1-3; D might be TRBD1 (6 bases). Trimming removed 4 bases at V and 1 base at J, with 9 bases between. The CDR3 has 14 residues. Germline-derived CDR1 and CDR2 are SGHRS and YFSETQ. CDR3 sequence: CASSGTGSGNTIYF. In DNA form, the CDR3 reads TGCGCCAGCAGCGGAACAGGGTCTGGAAACACCATATATTTT. Supplemented by reference TRBV5-1 and TRBJ1-3, the full variable domain reads KAGVTQTPRYLIKTRGQQVTLSCSPISGHRSVSWYQQTPGQGLQFLFEYFSETQRNKGNFPGRFSGRQFSNSRSEMNVSTLELGDSALYLCASSGTGSGNTIYFGEGSWLTVV.

The rearrangement joins TRBV10-1 to TRBJ1-1; no reliable D call. This CDR3 comprises 13 residues. Germline V gene sequence: CDR1 WNHNN, CDR2 SYGVQD (reference sequence). The V end lost 7 bases, the J end lost 2 bases, and 11 bases lay between the germline ends. CDR3 DNA: TGCGCCAGCATCGGAGATGACAACACTGAAGCTTTCTTT. Translated: CASIGDDNTEAFF.

This clone was counted a few times. This rearrangement joins TRBV18 to TRBJ1-2; D is unresolved. V dropped 3 bases and J dropped 4 bases, with 9 bases sitting between them. From germline, CDR1 is KGHSH and CDR2 LQKENI. The CDR3 extends over 13 amino acids. This chain's CDR3 is CASSPSATYGYTF. The CDR3 nucleotides read TGTGCCAGCTCACCTTCCGCTACCTATGGCTACACCTTC.

This clone occurred once. The CDR3 reads CASSPELVGAGQPQHF. The DNA of the CDR3 is TGTGCCAGCTCACCAGAGTTAGTGGGGGCAGGGCAGCCCCAGCATTTT. The chain uses TRBV18 and TRBJ1-5; tentative D call: TRBD1 (6 bases). V was cut by 2 bases and J by 7 bases, with 18 bases left in between. The CDR3 is made up of 16 amino acids. Germline V lookup: CDR1 KGHSH, CDR2 LQKENI.

The V gene is TRBV25-1, the J gene TRBJ2-7, with TRBD1 matching over 8 bases. The CDR3 length is 16 residues. With V trimmed by 5 bases and J by 3 bases, 12 bases remained unmatched. The germline CDR1 and CDR2 sequences are MGHDK and SYGVNS. CDR3 region: CASSPRGQGSYYEQYF. The CDR3 DNA sequence: TGTGCCAGCAGTCCCCGAGGACAGGGATCTTACTACGAGCAGTACTTC.

This clone showed up just a few times. The V and J genes are TRBV7-2 and TRBJ1-2, with D possibly TRBD1 on 6 matching bases. V lost 3 bases and J 4 bases, leaving 24 bases between the germline ends. The CDR3 runs to 18 residues. CDR1 SGHTA and CDR2 FQGNSA come from the germline V gene. The CDR3 nucleotides are TGTGCCAGCAGCTTTGGGGGGGGGCAAGGCGCCTACCGCTATGGCTACACCTTC. It translates to CASSFGGGQGAYRYGYTF.

This clone was counted a single time. The sample carries other DNA sequences with the same CDR3. V usage is TRBV12-3 or TRBV12-4 and J usage is TRBJ1-6, with unresolved D. V lost 2 bases, J lost 7 bases, and 6 bases lay in between. The CDR3 spans 13 residues. In nucleotides, the CDR3 is TGTGCCAGCAGTTTAACGGGGAATTCACCCCTCCACTTT. It specifies CASSLTGNSPLHF.

The chain links TRBV11-2 to TRBJ2-3; D is possibly TRBD2 (6 bases). The CDR3 is made up of 13 amino acids. The germline CDR1 and CDR2 sequences are SGHAT and FQNNGV. The V end lost 3 bases, the J end lost 12 bases, and 16 bases lay between the germline ends. The CDR3 DNA reads as TGTGCCAGCAGCTTGGAACCGGGAGCGGTACAGTATTTT. Translated: CASSLEPGAVQYF.

This chain joins TRBV18 and TRBJ1-1; TRBD1 matches at 8 bases. Germline V gives CDR1 KGHSH, CDR2 LQKENI. There are 15 residues in the CDR3. V lost 2 bases and J lost 2; bases outside the gene matches: 4. CDR3 coding DNA: TGTGCCAGCTCACCAATGACAGGGGTAAACACTGAAGCTTTCTTT. Residues: CASSPMTGVNTEAFF.

The gene calls are TRBV6-5 and TRBJ2-2, with 7 bases that match TRBD2. Trimming at V came to 0 bases and at J to 0 bases, leaving 1 base not matched to a gene. Germline V CDR1 and CDR2: MNHEY, SVGAGI. The CDR3 contains 16 residues. CDR3 amino acids: CASSYSLAPNTGELFF. For the CDR3, the DNA is TGTGCCAGCAGTTACTCACTAGCGCCGAACACCGGGGAGCTGTTTTTT.